This TCR beta chain was obtained from a study of T-cell memory formation after mild COVID-19. Notes on the study in general: Pre-infection memory harbored some responding clones, suggesting cross-reactive memory joined. Clones from the second wave (peaking day 37) had unconfirmed SARS-CoV-2 specificity.

TCRdb fed the 5' RACE reads into MiXCR, producing one record per CDR3 protein. Of approximately 300,000 distinct CDR3 sequences listed, 7.5% to 9.5% were seen once; the top ten hold approximately 23%. This clonotype occurred a few times. Its specificity is unknown. Germline-derived CDR1 and CDR2 are SGHVS and FQNEAQ. The ends were cut back, 5 bases at V and 4 bases at J, with 14 bases in the middle. This CDR3 spans 14 amino acids. Sequencing was carried out using PBMCs or a T cell subset sorted from them (not recorded which). The V call is TRBV7-8, the J call TRBJ2-5; D may be TRBD1 or TRBD2 (5 bases each). The receptor comes from a man aged 18 to 29 who had mild COVID-19 (a few samples of this study predate the infection). Cell type and time point are not known. The CDR3 reads CASSIPGPVETQYF. The CDR3 DNA sequence: TGTGCCAGCAGCATACCGGGACCGGTAGAGACCCAGTACTTC.